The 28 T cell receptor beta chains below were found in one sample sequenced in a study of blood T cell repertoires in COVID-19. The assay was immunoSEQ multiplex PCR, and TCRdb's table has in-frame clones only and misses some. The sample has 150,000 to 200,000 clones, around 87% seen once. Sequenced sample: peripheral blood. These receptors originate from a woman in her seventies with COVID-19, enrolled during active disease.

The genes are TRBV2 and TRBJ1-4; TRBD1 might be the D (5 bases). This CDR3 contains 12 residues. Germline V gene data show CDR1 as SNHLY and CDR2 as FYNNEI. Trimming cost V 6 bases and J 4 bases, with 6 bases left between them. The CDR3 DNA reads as TGTGCCAGCAGACAGGATAATGAAAAACTGTTTTTT. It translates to CASRQDNEKLFF.

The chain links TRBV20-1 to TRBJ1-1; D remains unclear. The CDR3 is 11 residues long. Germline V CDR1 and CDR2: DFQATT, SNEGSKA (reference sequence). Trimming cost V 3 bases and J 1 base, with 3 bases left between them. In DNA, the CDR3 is TGCAGTGCTAGGGCGAACACTGAAGCTTTCTTT. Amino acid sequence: CSARANTEAFF.

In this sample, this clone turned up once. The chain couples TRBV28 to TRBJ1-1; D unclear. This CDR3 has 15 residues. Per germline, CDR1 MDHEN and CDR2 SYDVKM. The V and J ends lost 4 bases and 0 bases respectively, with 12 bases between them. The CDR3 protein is CASSSVWSLNTEAFF. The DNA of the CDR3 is TGTGCCAGCAGTTCTGTGTGGAGCCTGAACACTGAAGCTTTCTTT.

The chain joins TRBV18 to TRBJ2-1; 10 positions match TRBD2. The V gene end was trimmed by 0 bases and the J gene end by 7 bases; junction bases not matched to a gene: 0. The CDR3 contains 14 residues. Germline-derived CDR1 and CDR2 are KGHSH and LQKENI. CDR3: CASSPPGLANEQFF. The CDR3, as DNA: TGTGCCAGCTCACCACCGGGACTAGCGAATGAGCAGTTCTTC.

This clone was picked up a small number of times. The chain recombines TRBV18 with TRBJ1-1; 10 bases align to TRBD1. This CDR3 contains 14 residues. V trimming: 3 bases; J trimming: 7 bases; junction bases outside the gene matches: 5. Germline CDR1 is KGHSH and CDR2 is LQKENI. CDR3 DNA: TGTGCCAGCTCACCTGGGACAGGGGTTATTGAAGCTTTCTTT. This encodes CASSPGTGVIEAFF.

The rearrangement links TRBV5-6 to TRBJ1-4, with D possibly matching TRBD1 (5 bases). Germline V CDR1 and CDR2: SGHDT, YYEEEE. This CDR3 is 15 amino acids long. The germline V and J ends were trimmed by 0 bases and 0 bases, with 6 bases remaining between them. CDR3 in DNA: TGTGCCAGCAGCTTGGCAGGGCCAACTAATGAAAAACTGTTTTTT. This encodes CASSLAGPTNEKLFF.

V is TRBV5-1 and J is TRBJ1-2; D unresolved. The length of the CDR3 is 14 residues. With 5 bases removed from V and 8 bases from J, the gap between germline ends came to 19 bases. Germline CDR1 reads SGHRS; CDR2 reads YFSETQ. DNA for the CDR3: TGCGCCAGCAGGGGAAATGACCAGCGGCGCGGCTACACCTTC. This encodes CASRGNDQRRGYTF.

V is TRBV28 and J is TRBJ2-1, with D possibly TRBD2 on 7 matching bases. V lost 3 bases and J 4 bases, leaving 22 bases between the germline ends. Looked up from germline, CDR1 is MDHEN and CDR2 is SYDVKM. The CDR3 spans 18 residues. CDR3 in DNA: TGTGCCAGCAGTTTTTACTCCTATACGGGGGGCAGTTACAATGAGCAGTTCTTC. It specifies CASSFYSYTGGSYNEQFF.

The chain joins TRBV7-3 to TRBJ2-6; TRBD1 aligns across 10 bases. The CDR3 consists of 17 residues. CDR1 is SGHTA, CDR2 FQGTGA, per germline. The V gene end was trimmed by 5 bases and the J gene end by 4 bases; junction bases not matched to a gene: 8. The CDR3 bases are TGTGCCAGCAGCCTGACAGGGGGCGCAACGGGGGCCAACGTCCTGACTTTC. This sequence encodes CASSLTGGATGANVLTF.

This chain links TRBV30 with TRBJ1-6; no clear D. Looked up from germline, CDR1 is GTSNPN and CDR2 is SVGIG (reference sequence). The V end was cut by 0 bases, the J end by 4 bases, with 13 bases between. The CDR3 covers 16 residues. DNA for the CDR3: TGTGCCTGGAGTGTACGGAAAGTCGGGTATAATTCACCCCTCCACTTT. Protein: CAWSVRKVGYNSPLHF.

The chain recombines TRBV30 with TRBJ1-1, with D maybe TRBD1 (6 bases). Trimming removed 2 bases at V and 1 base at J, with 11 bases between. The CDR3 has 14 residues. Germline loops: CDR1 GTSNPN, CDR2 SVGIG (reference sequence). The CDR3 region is CAWSPNRENTEAFF. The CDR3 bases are TGTGCCTGGAGTCCGAACAGGGAGAACACTGAAGCTTTCTTT.

The DNA for the CDR3 is TGTGCCTGGAGTGTAAGCCCGGGACAGGCCTACGAGCAGTACTTC. Residues: CAWSVSPGQAYEQYF. This chain uses TRBV30 with TRBJ2-7; 8 bases match TRBD1. The junction had 6 bases not matched to a gene; V was cut back by 0 bases and J by 2 bases. Germline V CDR1 and CDR2: GTSNPN, SVGIG (reference sequence). This CDR3 has 15 residues.

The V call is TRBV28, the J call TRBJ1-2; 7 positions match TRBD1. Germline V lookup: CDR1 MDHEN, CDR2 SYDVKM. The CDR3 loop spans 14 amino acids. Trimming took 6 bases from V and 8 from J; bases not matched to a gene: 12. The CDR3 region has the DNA TGTGCCAGCAGCACACTAACCGACAGGGAGGGCTACACCTTC. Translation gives CASSTLTDREGYTF.

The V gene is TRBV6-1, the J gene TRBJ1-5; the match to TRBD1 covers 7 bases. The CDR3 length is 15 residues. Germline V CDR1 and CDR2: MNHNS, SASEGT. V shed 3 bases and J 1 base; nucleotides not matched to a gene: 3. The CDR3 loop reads CASSESRGSNQPQHF. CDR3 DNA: TGTGCCAGCAGTGAGAGCAGGGGGAGCAATCAGCCCCAGCATTTT.

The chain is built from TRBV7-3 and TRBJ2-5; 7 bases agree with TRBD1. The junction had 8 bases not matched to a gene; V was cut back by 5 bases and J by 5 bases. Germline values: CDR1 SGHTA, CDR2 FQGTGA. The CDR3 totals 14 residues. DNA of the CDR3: TGTGCCAGCAGCCAAGGGGGCAGGGCTGAGACCCAGTACTTC. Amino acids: CASSQGGRAETQYF.

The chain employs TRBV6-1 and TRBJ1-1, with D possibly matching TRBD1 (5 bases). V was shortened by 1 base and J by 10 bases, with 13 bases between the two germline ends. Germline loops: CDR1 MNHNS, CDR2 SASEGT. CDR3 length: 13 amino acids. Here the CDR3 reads CASSEGKGGVAFF. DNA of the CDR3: TGTGCCAGCAGTGAAGGGAAAGGAGGGGTAGCTTTCTTT.

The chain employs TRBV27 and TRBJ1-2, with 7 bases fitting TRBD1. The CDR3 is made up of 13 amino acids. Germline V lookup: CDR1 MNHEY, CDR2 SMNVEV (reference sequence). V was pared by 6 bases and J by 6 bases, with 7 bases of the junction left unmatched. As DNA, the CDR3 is TGTGCCAGCAGCACCGTGGACAGGAATGGCTACACCTTC. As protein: CASSTVDRNGYTF.

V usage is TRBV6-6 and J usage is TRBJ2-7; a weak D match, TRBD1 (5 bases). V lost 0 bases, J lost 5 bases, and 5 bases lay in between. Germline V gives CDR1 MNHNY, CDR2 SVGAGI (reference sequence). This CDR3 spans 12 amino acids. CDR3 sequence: CASSYSGDEQYF. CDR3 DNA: TGTGCCAGCAGTTACTCAGGGGACGAGCAGTACTTC.

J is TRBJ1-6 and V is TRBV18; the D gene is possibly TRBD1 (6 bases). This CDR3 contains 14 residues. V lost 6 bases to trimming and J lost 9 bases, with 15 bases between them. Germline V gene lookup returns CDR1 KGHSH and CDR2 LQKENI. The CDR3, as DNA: TGTGCCAGCTCCCCGGGGGGCGACGGTTCACCCCTCCACTTT. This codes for CASSPGGDGSPLHF. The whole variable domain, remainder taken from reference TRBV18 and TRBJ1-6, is NAGVMQNPRHLVRRRGQEARLRCSPMKGHSHVYWYRQLPEEGLKFMVYLQKENIIDESGMPKERFSAEFPKEGPSILRIQQVVRGDSAAYFCASSPGGDGSPLHFGNGTRLTVT.

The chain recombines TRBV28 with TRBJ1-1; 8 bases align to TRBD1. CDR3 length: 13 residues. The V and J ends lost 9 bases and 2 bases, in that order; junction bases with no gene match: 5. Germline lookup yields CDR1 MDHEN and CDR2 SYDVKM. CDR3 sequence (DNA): TGTGCCAGTGAAACAGGGGGTAACACTGAAGCTTTCTTT. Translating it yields CASETGGNTEAFF. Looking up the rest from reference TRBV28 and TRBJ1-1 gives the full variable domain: DVKVTQSSRYLVKRTGEKVFLECVQDMDHENMFWYRQDPGLGLRLIYFSYDVKMKEKGDIPEGYSVSREKKERFSLILESASTNQTSMYLCASETGGNTEAFFGQGTRLTVV.

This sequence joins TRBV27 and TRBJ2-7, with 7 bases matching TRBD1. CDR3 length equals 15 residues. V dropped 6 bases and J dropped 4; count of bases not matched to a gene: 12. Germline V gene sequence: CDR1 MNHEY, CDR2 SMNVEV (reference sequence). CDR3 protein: CASRLRPGQSYEQYF. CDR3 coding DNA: TGTGCCAGCAGACTTAGACCGGGACAGTCGTACGAGCAGTACTTC.

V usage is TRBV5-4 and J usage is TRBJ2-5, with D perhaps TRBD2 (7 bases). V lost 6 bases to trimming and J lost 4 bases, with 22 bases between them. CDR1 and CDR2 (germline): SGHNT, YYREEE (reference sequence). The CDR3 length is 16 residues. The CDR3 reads CASTGRGAGLAETQYF. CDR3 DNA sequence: TGTGCCAGCACAGGACGGGGGGCGGGGTTAGCAGAGACCCAGTACTTC.

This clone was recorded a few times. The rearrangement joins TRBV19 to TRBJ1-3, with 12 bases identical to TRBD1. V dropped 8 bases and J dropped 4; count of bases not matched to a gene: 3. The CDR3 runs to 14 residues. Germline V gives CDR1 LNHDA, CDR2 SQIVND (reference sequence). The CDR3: CASWDRGLGNTIYF. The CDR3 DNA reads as TGTGCCAGTTGGGACAGGGGGCTCGGAAACACCATATATTTT.

The chain's CDR3 is CASSPMVAGMGTDTQYF. The CDR3 DNA is TGTGCCAGCTCACCAATGGTAGCGGGGATGGGGACAGATACGCAGTATTTT. This rearrangement joins TRBV18 to TRBJ2-3; 8 bases align to TRBD2. Germline CDR1 KGHSH, CDR2 LQKENI. The CDR3 is made up of 17 amino acids. J was trimmed by 3 bases and V by 2 bases; bases with no gene match: 10.

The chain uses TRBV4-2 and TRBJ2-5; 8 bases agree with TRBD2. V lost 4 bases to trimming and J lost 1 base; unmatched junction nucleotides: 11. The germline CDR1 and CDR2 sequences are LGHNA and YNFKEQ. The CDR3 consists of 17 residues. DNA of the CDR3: TGTGCCAGCAGCCTTGCCGGAGCGGGGGACCCCCAAGAGACCCAGTACTTC. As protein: CASSLAGAGDPQETQYF.

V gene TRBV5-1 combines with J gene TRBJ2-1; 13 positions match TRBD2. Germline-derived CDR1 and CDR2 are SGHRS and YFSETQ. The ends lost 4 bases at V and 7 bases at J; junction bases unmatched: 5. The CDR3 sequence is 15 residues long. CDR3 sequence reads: CASSTTSGGRNEQFF. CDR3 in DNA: TGCGCCAGCAGCACGACTAGCGGGGGGCGAAATGAGCAGTTCTTC.

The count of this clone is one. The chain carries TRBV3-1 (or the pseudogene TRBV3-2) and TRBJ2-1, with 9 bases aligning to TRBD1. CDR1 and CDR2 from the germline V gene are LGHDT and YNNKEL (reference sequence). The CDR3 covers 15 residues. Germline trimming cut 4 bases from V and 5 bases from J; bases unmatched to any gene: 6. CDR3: CASSLRDRDNNEQFF. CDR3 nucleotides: TGTGCCAGCAGCCTCCGGGACAGGGACAACAATGAGCAGTTCTTC.

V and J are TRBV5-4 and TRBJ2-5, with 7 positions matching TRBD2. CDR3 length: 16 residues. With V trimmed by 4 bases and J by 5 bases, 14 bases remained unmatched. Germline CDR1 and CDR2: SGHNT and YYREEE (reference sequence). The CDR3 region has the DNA TGTGCCAGCAGCCCCGGACTAGTGGGGGTTGGGGAGACCCAGTACTTC. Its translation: CASSPGLVGVGETQYF.